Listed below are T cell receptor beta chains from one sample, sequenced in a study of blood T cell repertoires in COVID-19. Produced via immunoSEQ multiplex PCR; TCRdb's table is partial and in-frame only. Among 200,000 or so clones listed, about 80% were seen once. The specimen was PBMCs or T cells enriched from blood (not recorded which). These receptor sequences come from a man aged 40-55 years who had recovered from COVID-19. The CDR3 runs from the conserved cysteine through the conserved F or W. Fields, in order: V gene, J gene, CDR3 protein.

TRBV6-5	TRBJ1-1	CASSIQRNTEAFF
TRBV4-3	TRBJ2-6	CASSQYAEAGANVLTF
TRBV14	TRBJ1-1	CASSPGPGMRNTEAFF
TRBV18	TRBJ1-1	CASSVQGGNTEAFF
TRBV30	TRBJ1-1	CAWKIWAGTNTEAFF
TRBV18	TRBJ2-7	CASSPGEGYEQYF
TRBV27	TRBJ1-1	CASSLSGSPEAFF
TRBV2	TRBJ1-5	CASSNGQGLNQPQHF
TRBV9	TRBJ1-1	CASSVRGINTEAFF
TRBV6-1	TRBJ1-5	CASSTGNQPQHF
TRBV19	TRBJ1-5	CASSPRDYNSNQPQHF
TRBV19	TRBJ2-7	CASSTYAGDRGFEQYF
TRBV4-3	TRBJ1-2	CASSQDEDSLYGYTF
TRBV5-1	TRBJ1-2	CASSLDRANYGYTF
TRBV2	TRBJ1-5	CASSDPHSNQPQHF
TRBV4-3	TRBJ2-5	CASSQDLGGPETQYF
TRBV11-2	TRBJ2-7	CASSLGNQGSEQYF
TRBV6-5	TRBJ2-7	CASSSRTTYEQYF
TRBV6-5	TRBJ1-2	CASSLQGNYGYTF
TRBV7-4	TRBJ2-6	CASRFPGQGSWGQRPDF
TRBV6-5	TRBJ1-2	CASSKEGAGYGYTF
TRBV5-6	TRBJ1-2	CASSLLSGSYGYTF
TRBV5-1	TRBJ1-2	CASGRLPYYGYTF
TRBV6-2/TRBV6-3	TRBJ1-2	CASSQPGGQLSGYTF
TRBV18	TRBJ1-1	CASSPDFGTGSGEAFF
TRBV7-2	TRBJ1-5	CASSLDGWGRGDQPQHF
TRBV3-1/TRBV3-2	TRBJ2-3	CASSQVRTSGDTQYF
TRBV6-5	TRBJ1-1	CASTLNTNTEAFF
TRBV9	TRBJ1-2	CASSRGDRVSPNYGYTF
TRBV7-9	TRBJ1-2	CASSLGRGYGYTF
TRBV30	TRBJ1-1	CAWSVSGRTEAFF
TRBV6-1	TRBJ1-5	CASSETYSNQPQHF
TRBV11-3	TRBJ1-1	CASSSNSGGTEAFF
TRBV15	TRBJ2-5	CATSRAPSGTQAAQYF
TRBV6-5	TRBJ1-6	CASSYMTGTGGSPLHF
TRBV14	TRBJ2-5	CASSLSLWDHRGETQYF
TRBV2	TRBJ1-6	CASSEAQAAGTGVSPLHF
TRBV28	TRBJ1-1	CASSLEWAAFF
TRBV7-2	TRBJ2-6	CASSSYRDSSGANVLTF
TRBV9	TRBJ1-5	CASSVDGGFNQPQHF
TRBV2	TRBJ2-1	CASSDSLAGGAPRNEQFF
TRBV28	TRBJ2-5	CASSHREETQYF
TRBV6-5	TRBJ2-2	CASSLIQENTGELFF
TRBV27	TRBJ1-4	CASSINTRTGEKLFF
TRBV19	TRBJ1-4	CATSWDRGEKLFF
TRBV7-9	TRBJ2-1	CASSLSGGAETYNEQFF
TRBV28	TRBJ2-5	CASRSPTGGGETQYF
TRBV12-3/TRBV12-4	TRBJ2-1	CASRRGVNEQFF
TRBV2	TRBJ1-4	CASSESTGVSF
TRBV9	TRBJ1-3	CASSGQTGTFSGNTIYF